This T cell receptor (beta chain) was identified in a study of PD-1 blockade in classical Hodgkin lymphoma. The germline gives CDR1 SNHLY, CDR2 FYNNEI. The CDR3 is made up of 16 amino acids. V was clipped by 2 bases and J by 5 bases; unmatched bases: 10. Remarks on this clone: Antigen: not known.

Documented time point: cycle 4 day 1 (C4D1), after 6 weeks of nivolumab. With no exception, relapse followed autologous stem cell transplantation in all patients, and brentuximab vedotin exposure varied. Complete response, partial response or progressive disease constituted the best response categories observed. Libraries were prepared by immunoSEQ multiplex PCR; TCRdb keeps only in-frame clonotypes and omits some of them. The sample lists approximately 30,000 clones, over 60% occurring once. Study observations and caveats: Diversity similar to that of newly diagnosed patients was seen at baseline in complete responders. Causes of the repertoire differences remain undefined, possibly disease activity or prior therapy. It was reported that newly diagnosed patients had less baseline TCR diversity than healthy donors.

This specimen was peripheral blood mononuclear cells (PBMCs), taken before the fourth cycle of nivolumab. The sequence derives from a human donor with classical Hodgkin lymphoma. The V gene is TRBV2, the J gene TRBJ2-5; TRBD1 agrees at 8 bases. In DNA, the CDR3 is TGTGCCAGCAGTGAATTCCAAGGACAGGGAAGGGAGACCCAGTACTTC. Its translation is CASSEFQGQGRETQYF.